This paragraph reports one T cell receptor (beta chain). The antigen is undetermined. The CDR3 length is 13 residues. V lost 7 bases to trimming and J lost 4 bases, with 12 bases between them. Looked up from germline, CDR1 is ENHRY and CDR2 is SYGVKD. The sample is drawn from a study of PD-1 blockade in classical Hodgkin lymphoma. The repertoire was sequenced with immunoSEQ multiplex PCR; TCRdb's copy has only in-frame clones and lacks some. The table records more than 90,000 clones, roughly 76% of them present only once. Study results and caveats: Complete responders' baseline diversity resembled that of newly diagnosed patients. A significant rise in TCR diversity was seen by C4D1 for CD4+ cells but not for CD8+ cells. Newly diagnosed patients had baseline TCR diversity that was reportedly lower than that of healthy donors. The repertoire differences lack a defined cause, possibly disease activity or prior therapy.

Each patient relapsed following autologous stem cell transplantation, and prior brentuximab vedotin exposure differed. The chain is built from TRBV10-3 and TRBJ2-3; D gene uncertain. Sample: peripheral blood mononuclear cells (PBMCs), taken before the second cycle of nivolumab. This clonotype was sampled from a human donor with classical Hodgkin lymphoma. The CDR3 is CAINPGDADTQYF. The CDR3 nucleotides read TGTGCCATCAACCCCGGAGACGCAGATACGCAGTATTTT.